Detailed here is one TCR beta chain. At one boundary the junction diverges from the germline segment, which might be a read error. CDR1 is MDHEN, CDR2 SYDVKM, per germline. This CDR3 comprises 15 residues. The data belong to a study of cytomegalovirus exposure and HLA in healthy donors. Background on the study: The same platform used for the 650 to 850 first-cohort repertoires was also used for the 95 to 150 validation repertoires, as a later analysis reported.

The method was immunoSEQ multiplex PCR; TCRdb's version includes in-frame clones alone and lacks a portion of them. The sample records 350,000 or so clones, 70% to 90% being singletons. The source is a woman aged 18-29 years in good health and CMV-seronegative. Material for sequencing was PBMCs. The chain employs TRBV28 and TRBJ2-3; 12 bases fit TRBD2. In DNA form, the CDR3 reads TGTGCCAGCAGGAAGGGGTGGACTAGCGGGACTATGACCCTTTTT. This sequence encodes CASRKGWTSGTMTLF.